In its sample, the clone carrying this TCR beta chain was seen a few times. The antigen is unknown. The ends were cut back, 5 bases at V and 1 base at J, with 21 bases in the middle. The CDR3 is made up of 18 amino acids. The V gene's germline CDR1 is MNHNS and CDR2 SASEGT. These data originate in a study of blood T cells in healthy people across ages. Whole-study findings and limits: Naive T cell percentage and TCR beta diversity correlated strongly. Relative to aged donors, long-lived donors carried more naive CD4+ cells and displayed higher diversity.

A sample-barcoded 5' primer and a J-beta primer mix were used in a second PCR of about 7 to 12 cycles. TCRdb reprocessed the 5' RACE reads via MiXCR and lists one record per CDR3 protein. Of hundreds of thousands of distinct CDR3 sequences listed, around half are singletons. The receptor was derived from an elderly man in good health. The chain combines TRBV6-1 with TRBJ2-1; possible D gene TRBD2, 6 bases. Sequencing was done on a sample of blood. The CDR3 region has the DNA TGTGCCAGCAGTCGAACGACCGGGACTTTCTTGTCCTACAATGAGCAGTTCTTC. Protein: CASSRTTGTFLSYNEQFF.